This T cell receptor (beta chain) was sequenced for a study of cytomegalovirus exposure and HLA in healthy donors (dated by TCRdb to about 2017). Describing the broader study: According to an earlier analysis of 550 to 700 of the donors, about 170 million T cells yielded 90 million to 130 million unique TCR beta sequences and about 280 Gb of sequence data. Typing coverage differed by locus: A, B, C, DRB1 and DQB1 were typed in roughly 629-630 donors, DQA1 in about 560, DPA1 in nearly 610, and DPB1 in 400 to 490. HLA typing included class I and class II loci at four-digit resolution. Approximately 300 gigabases of sequencing data and approximately 91 million unique TCR sequences made up an early release that covered fewer than 650 HLA-typed donors. The study profiled the T cell repertoires of 500 to 800 subjects by immunosequencing and related them to cytomegalovirus serostatus. A later genetic analysis took genome-wide SNP genotypes for about 55% of the roughly 700 donors and used that subset as a discovery cohort. To study patterns of TCR occurrence, a later analysis re-analyzed previously published TCR beta repertoires from 600 to 750 donors and added high-resolution HLA genotyping. Every discovery cohort repertoire had been produced on one sequencing platform. An earlier analysis of 587 of the donors used high-throughput TCR beta sequencing to judge whether each TCR beta V gene segment behaved as functional or pseudogenic. Roughly 5 DR-DQ haplotypes were treated as single units for association and clustering because of strong linkage in the cohort. The study aimed to test whether signatures of past pathogen exposure could be identified by cataloging public T cell receptors. Among some 410 genotyped donors of the cohort, an average of around 240,000 unique TCR beta nucleotide sequences were sequenced per donor, roughly 20% of them non-productive. Of the 350 to 450 genotyped donors, 81% were placed in the genetic ancestry cluster associated with self-reported Caucasian donors. Donor age, sex, ethnicity and CMV serostatus were compiled together with the repertoire data. High-throughput TCR immunosequencing, statistical association of individual TCRs with disease status, and machine learning were combined to predict cytomegalovirus infection status. In addition to the first cohort of approximately 650 subjects, a separate validation cohort of 120 different subjects was used. In the later analysis, no new phenotypic data were used to find candidate immune exposures; instead, reliance was placed on TCR beta sequences and their occurrence across donors.

Study-wide conclusions, independent of this receptor: Correlated functional status among segregating V segments might be attributable to linkage disequilibrium, but an unknown experimental factor could not be ruled out. Only TCR beta chains were sequenced in this cohort, and the absence of alpha or paired-chain data limited detectable features. In an earlier analysis of about 550 of the donors, most TCR beta V segments were observed in productive rearrangements about 87% or about 30% of the time, broadly matching IMGT annotations. An association between a missense DCLRE1C variant and V-gene and J-gene trimming of TCR beta chains was found in a later genetic analysis and replicated in an independent cohort. Several of the top co-occurrence clusters appeared to be linked to parvovirus B19, influenza, CMV and Epstein-Barr virus, according to a later analysis. A few of the identified cytomegalovirus-associated TCR beta chains were confirmed in vitro to be specific for cytomegalovirus antigens. The sequencing pipeline was judged likely to have produced a cluster of highly shared sequence variants as a technical artifact. Because counts were too low, about 18 rarely observed V segments, including chromosome 9 orphons, were left out of the earlier analysis of about 620 of the donors. It was suggested by the authors that the approach could potentially be generalized to other disease states and immunological phenotypes. Compared with the approximately 720-donor mean, donors in an Asian-associated ancestry cluster had fewer N-insertions in productive TCRs, according to a later genetic analysis. Immune exposure information for the cohort was limited to CMV serostatus. A further reported finding was that TCR beta sequences accurately predicted the HLA-A and HLA-B alleles for most subjects in the first cohort. Most TCR sequences were observed very rarely across donors, whereas some public TCRs were present in many individuals. When HLA alleles, especially DR and DQ, strongly co-occurred, attributing TCR associations to individual alleles was difficult. The classifier was reported to diagnose cytomegalovirus status with high specificity and sensitivity in both the original cohort and the validation cohort. Compared with equally common non-associated chains, HLA-associated TCR beta chains in a later analysis were more clonally expanded and had lower generation probabilities. In a later analysis, most CMV-associated TCR beta chains were found to appear HLA-restricted, with HLA associations seemingly driven largely by CMV exposure. Specific HLA alleles were associated with 15,000 to 20,000 TCR beta sequences at a false discovery rate of 0.05 in a later analysis. The 87-base-pair reads could not distinguish some IMGT-functional V segments, including TRBV6-2 and TRBV6-3, so those segments were excluded. In a later analysis, the rate of TCR association differed among HLA loci, with DRB1 alleles having the most associated TCRs and HLA-C alleles having the fewest. In the study, 164 TCR beta chains were listed as associated with cytomegalovirus. Because HLA typing was missing for some donors at each locus, association tests included only the typed subset. The presence/absence analyses assumed that sequencing depth was roughly uniform across donors, and that assumption may not be true.

Note on this clone: Its antigen remains unidentified. No base-level quality is on record; no much larger clone is a single base apart.

Counted from cysteine to phenylalanine, this CDR3 has 13 amino acids. Just the 39-base CDR3 DNA is kept, in frame starting at base 1. Trimmed from V: 5 bases; trimmed from J: 12 bases; junction bases lacking a gene match: 11. CDR1 and CDR2 were assigned from the germline V gene as MDHEN and SYDVKM. Library preparation was by the immunoSEQ multiplex PCR assay. The multiplex PCR relied on a mix of 60 forward primers for TCR Vbeta segments and 13 reverse primers for TCR Jbeta segments. The CDR3 region of rearranged TCR beta genes was amplified from genomic DNA with a multiplex PCR assay. Amplified TCR beta libraries were sequenced as 87-base-pair reads on the Illumina HiSeq System. On the authors' methods: Across the roughly 670 repertoires, a later analysis counted 80 million or so unique TCR beta chains, around 10 million of which were shared by at least two donors. A nearest-neighbor algorithm error-corrected the raw reads and collapsed the reads into unique sequences, merging closely related sequences to remove PCR and sequencing errors. Alignment of CDR3 sequences to IMGT reference sequences was used to assign V, D and J gene segments. For a sequence to be retained, a match of at least six nucleotides was required to both a V gene segment and a J gene segment. A rearrangement was called productive if the CDR3 had no stop codons and remained in frame with V and J, and every other rearrangement was called non-productive. CDR3 was defined according to IMGT convention as the region running from the second conserved V-encoded cysteine to the conserved J-encoded phenylalanine. Sequences without an unambiguous match to a single V gene segment were excluded from the earlier analysis of several hundred of the donors. An earlier analysis of just under 600 of the donors called V segments functional above 56.7% productive rearrangements and segregating when the between-donor standard deviation exceeded 5%. A statistical classification framework was built for diagnosing cytomegalovirus status from the catalog of TCR beta chain sequences. In a later analysis, V and J genes were assigned by comparing TCR nucleotide sequences against IMGT/GENE-DB human TR gene sequences. In a later analysis, CDR3 sequences and most-parsimonious VDJ recombination scenarios were assigned using the TCRdist pipeline. In a later analysis, every TCR beta chain was defined by the combination of its CDR3 amino acid sequence and its V-gene family, and reads without a unique V-gene family were dropped. To address suspected cross-contamination and a sequencing artifact, a later analysis removed 592 highly shared, low-generation-probability nucleotide sequences. In a later analysis, a clonal expansion index for each public chain was calculated from normalized within-repertoire ranks of inferred template counts. Generation probabilities in a later analysis came from a VDJ recombination model fitted to out-of-frame rearrangements, and those results were checked against IGoR. Hypergeometric tests were used in a later analysis to score TCR-TCR, TCR-HLA and TCR-CMV co-occurrence, with a repertoire-size bias correction applied to the TCR pairs. To estimate false discovery rates, a later analysis permuted the HLA or CMV assignments 20 times. In a later analysis, co-occurring TCRs were grouped using DBSCAN, with TCRdist sequence similarity added in when clustering inside HLA-allele-positive subsets. Repertoires with fewer than 30,000 or more than 120,000 public chains were left out of co-occurrence clustering, as were five repertoires with anomalous nucleotide sharing. TCRdb holds this immuneACCESS table with in-frame rearrangements only. Some clones are missing; in checked studies, unresolved V genes explain under half, and the rest has no known cause. The D gene and trimming were derived from the DNA, and the V and J assignments and clone size from that table. The sample profile shows approximately 32,000 clones; 70% to 80% of them were found once. The top ten clones comprise 8.4% of the sample.

The cohort consisted of 600 to 750 healthy bone marrow donors. Cohort members were all nominally healthy when sampled, although unrecorded immune exposures were likely present. The donor tested CMV seropositive and was one of the 289 seropositive cohort members. A peripheral blood sample was provided by each donor, and peripheral blood mononuclear cells were used for TCR beta sequencing. The Qiagen DNeasy Blood Extraction Kit was used to extract genomic DNA from the blood cell samples. The V gene is TRBV28 and the J gene is TRBJ2-7; 9 bases in between match TRBD1. The clonotype originates from a woman under 40 in good health and CMV-seropositive. Sequencing was carried out using PBMCs. For the CDR3, the sequence is CASSPTGGGRWYF. The sequence in DNA is TGTGCCAGCAGTCCGACAGGGGGAGGTCGGTGGTACTTC.